Listed below are T cell receptor beta chains from one sample, sequenced in a study of identical twins. TCRdb called the 5' RACE reads again in MiXCR, with one record for every CDR3 protein. The sample holds 1,800,000 or so distinct CDR3 sequences, about 32% seen once. Sequencing used cord blood. The receptors derive from a newborn girl in good health. The CDR3 runs from the conserved cysteine through the conserved F or W. A D gene is named only where the DNA matches it firmly. Part of the rows lack a size; the others show once, few, many or a class for expanded clones.

clone_size d_call j_call v_call cdr3_nt cdr3_aa
. TRBD2 TRBJ2-1 TRBV4-1 TGCGCCAGCAGCCCTGGACTAGCGACCAGAGGGCATGAGCAGTTCTTC CASSPGLATRGHEQFF
. . TRBJ2-7 TRBV6-6 TGTGCCAGCAGTTACTCGTCCAGGAGCTCCTACGAGCAGTACTTC CASSYSSRSSYEQYF
. TRBD2 TRBJ2-7 TRBV20-1 TGCAGTGCTAGTGATCTGAGCGGGAGTTTGAACGAGCAGTACTTC CSASDLSGSLNEQYF
. TRBD1 TRBJ1-2 TRBV20-1 TGCAGTGCTAGAGTAGCAGGGGGGAGCTACACCTTC CSARVAGGSYTF
. TRBD2 TRBJ2-3 TRBV4-2 TGTGCCAGCAGCCAAGTAGGGCTAGCGGCCACAGATACGCAGTATTTT CASSQVGLAATDTQYF
many . TRBJ2-3 TRBV10-3 TGTGCCATCAGACCCCGGGACGGGAGCCTAAGGACAGATACGCAGTATTTT CAIRPRDGSLRTDTQYF
. . TRBJ2-7 TRBV4-2 TGTGCCAGCAGCCAAGACTATCACTACGAGCAGTACTTC CASSQDYHYEQYF
few . TRBJ2-3 TRBV28 TGTGCCAGCAGTTTATGGGAGGGGGGCCCAGATACGCAGTATTTT CASSLWEGGPDTQYF
few . TRBJ2-3 TRBV7-2 TGTGCCAGCAGACGGGACTTAGGCGTCGGCACAGATACGCAGTATTTT CASRRDLGVGTDTQYF
. TRBD2 TRBJ2-1 TRBV7-9 TGTGCCAGCGATAGCGGGGGGCCCTCGAATGAGCAGTTCTTC CASDSGGPSNEQFF
few TRBD1 TRBJ2-3 TRBV6-5 TGTGCCAGCAGACCATCAGGGGGCCGGACAGATACGCAGTATTTT CASRPSGGRTDTQYF
few TRBD2 TRBJ2-1 TRBV12-3/TRBV12-4 TGTGCCAGCAGTTCCGGGACTAGCGGGGGCGTTATGAATGAGCAGTTCTTC CASSSGTSGGVMNEQFF
. . TRBJ1-5 TRBV6-2/TRBV6-3 TGTGCCAGCAGTTACTTACAGGTCAATCAGCCCCAGCATTTT CASSYLQVNQPQHF
. . TRBJ2-1 TRBV27 TGTGCCAGCCTCCGGGGCGCCTACAATGAGCAGTTCTTC CASLRGAYNEQFF
. TRBD1 TRBJ1-6 TRBV25-1 TGTGCCAGCAGCGATTCGGGACAGCCGCATTCACCCCTCCACTTT CASSDSGQPHSPLHF
few . TRBJ2-1 TRBV5-6 TGTGCCAGCAGCACCGTGAGAGATGAGCAGTTCTTC CASSTVRDEQFF
few TRBD2 TRBJ2-1 TRBV7-2 TGTGCCAGCAGCAGCGGGAGAGGCTCCTACAATGAGCAGTTCTTC CASSSGRGSYNEQFF
. TRBD1 TRBJ2-7 TRBV29-1 TGCAGCGTTGTAGGGGGCGCCTCCACCTACGAGCAGTACTTC CSVVGGASTYEQYF
few . TRBJ1-5 TRBV6-5 TGTGCCAGCATGGGGCTGGGGGGAAATCAGCCCCAGCATTTT CASMGLGGNQPQHF
. . TRBJ1-2 TRBV4-1 TGCGCCAGCAGCCAAGGGGGGACGGATGGCTACACCTTC CASSQGGTDGYTF
. TRBD2 TRBJ2-2 TRBV20-1 TGCAGTGCCAAAGGACTAGCGGGGGGCGGGGAGCTGTTTTTT CSAKGLAGGGELFF
. . TRBJ1-2 TRBV2 TGTGCCAGCAGTGAAGGGGGGGCCCTCAGGCCCACTAACTATGGCTACACCTTC CASSEGGALRPTNYGYTF
. . TRBJ2-3 TRBV28 TGTGCCGGCGCTCCGGGACACCGCACAGATACGCAGTATTTT CAGAPGHRTDTQYF
few . TRBJ1-2 TRBV27 TGTGCCAGCAGTTTAGCGGGGCGAGAATATGGCTACACCTTC CASSLAGREYGYTF
few TRBD2 TRBJ2-7 TRBV29-1 TGCAGCGTTGGAAAGAGTCTAGCGGGAATTTCCTACGAGCAGTACTTC CSVGKSLAGISYEQYF
few TRBD2 TRBJ2-1 TRBV5-1 TGCGCCAGCAGCGAACAGGGACTAGCCCTCGATGAGCAGTTCTTC CASSEQGLALDEQFF
. TRBD2 TRBJ2-1 TRBV4-1 TGCGCCAGCAGCCAAGGAAGGCTAGCGGGAGCCCCCTACAATGAGCAGTTCTTC CASSQGRLAGAPYNEQFF
. TRBD2 TRBJ2-7 TRBV18 TGTGCCAGCTCACGTCCGGGACTAGCGGCCTACGAGCAGTACTTC CASSRPGLAAYEQYF
. . TRBJ2-3 TRBV12-3/TRBV12-4 TGTGCCAGCAGTTTAGGCCCCCACTACACAGATACGCAGTATTTT CASSLGPHYTDTQYF
few TRBD1 TRBJ2-7 TRBV20-1 TGCAGTGCTGACCGCGGGACAGGGGGCTACGAGCAGTACTTC CSADRGTGGYEQYF
. . TRBJ2-7 TRBV30 TGTGCCTGGACAGGTTCCTACGAGCAGTACTTC CAWTGSYEQYF
many TRBD2 TRBJ2-3 TRBV12-3/TRBV12-4 TGTGCCAGCAGTAACCGGACTAGCAGAGATACGCAGTATTTT CASSNRTSRDTQYF
many . TRBJ2-3 TRBV12-3/TRBV12-4 TGTGCCAGCAGTTTAGTACTAGTGCGGCCCACAGATACGCAGTATTTT CASSLVLVRPTDTQYF
few TRBD2 TRBJ2-1 TRBV9 TGTGCCAGCAGCGGATCCCATCTAGCGGGAGGGCACAATGAGCAGTTCTTC CASSGSHLAGGHNEQFF
few . TRBJ2-7 TRBV6-1 TGTGCCAGCACCCGAGAGCGGTTGAGCTCCTACGAGCAGTACTTC CASTRERLSSYEQYF
few . TRBJ1-2 TRBV20-1 TGCAGTGCTAGATCGGGGGGTGAAGGGGGGCAAGGCTACACCTTC CSARSGGEGGQGYTF
. . TRBJ1-4 TRBV18 TGTGCCAGCTCACCGGCAGTCCAGGAAAAACTGTTTTTT CASSPAVQEKLFF
many . TRBJ2-4 TRBV12-3/TRBV12-4 TGTGCCAGCAGCTCCAACCGGAACATTCAGTACTTC CASSSNRNIQYF
. TRBD1 TRBJ1-1 TRBV6-8 TGTGCCAGCAGATACAGGGGGGAGAACACTGAAGCTTTCTTT CASRYRGENTEAFF
. TRBD1 TRBJ1-6 TRBV29-1 TGCAGCGTTGGGGGACAGGGAGGTTCACCCCTCCACTTT CSVGGQGGSPLHF
many . TRBJ2-4 TRBV2 TGTGCCAGCAGTGAAAGGACTCCTGCGCAGTACTTC CASSERTPAQYF
. . TRBJ1-2 TRBV20-1 TGCAGTGCCGGACGCCGGGACATGGACTATGGCTACACCTTC CSAGRRDMDYGYTF
. . TRBJ1-1 TRBV27 TGTGCCAGCAGTGCTGACAAGGGAACTGAAGCTTTCTTT CASSADKGTEAFF
. . TRBJ2-5 TRBV7-2 TGTGCCAGCAGCCTAATTGTGGGAGAGGGATTCGAGACCCAGTACTTC CASSLIVGEGFETQYF
. . TRBJ2-7 TRBV2 TGTGCCAGCAGTGTCGAGGTTAGGGGCTCCTACGAGCAGTACTTC CASSVEVRGSYEQYF
few . TRBJ1-1 TRBV10-1 TGCGCCAGCAGTGGGATCGCTGAAGCTTTCTTT CASSGIAEAFF
. . TRBJ1-1 TRBV7-9 TGTGCCAGCAGCTCGCTAAAGGCCCTGGTGACTGAAGCTTTCTTT CASSSLKALVTEAFF
few . TRBJ2-2 TRBV12-5 TGTGCTAGTGGCGGTTTTATCGGGGAGCTGTTTTTT CASGGFIGELFF
few . TRBJ2-3 TRBV5-5 TGTGCCAGCAGCTTGGCCTGGACCCTCACAGATACGCAGTATTTT CASSLAWTLTDTQYF
many . TRBJ1-1 TRBV6-5 TGTGCCAGCACCCAGGGCACTGAAGCTTTCTTT CASTQGTEAFF
few . TRBJ1-2 TRBV12-3/TRBV12-4 TGTGCCAGCAGTTTACAGGCAGTGGATAACTATGGCTACACCTTC CASSLQAVDNYGYTF
few . TRBJ2-7 TRBV5-1 TGCGCCAGCAGCTTGGGCCTAGGACGGGAGAATGAGCAGTACTTC CASSLGLGRENEQYF